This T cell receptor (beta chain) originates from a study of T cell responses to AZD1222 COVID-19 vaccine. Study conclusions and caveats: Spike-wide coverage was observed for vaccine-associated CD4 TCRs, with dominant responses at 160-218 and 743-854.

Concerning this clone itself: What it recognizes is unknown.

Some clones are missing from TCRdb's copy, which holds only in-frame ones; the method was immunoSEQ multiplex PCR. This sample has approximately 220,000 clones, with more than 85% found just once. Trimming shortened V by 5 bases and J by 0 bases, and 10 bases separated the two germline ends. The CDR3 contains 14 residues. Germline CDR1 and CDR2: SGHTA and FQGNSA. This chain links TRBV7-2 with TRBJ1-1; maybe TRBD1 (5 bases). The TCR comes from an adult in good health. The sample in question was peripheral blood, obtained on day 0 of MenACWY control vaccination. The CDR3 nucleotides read TGTGCCAGCAGCCCGGGGACCCTGAACACTGAAGCTTTCTTT. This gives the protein CASSPGTLNTEAFF. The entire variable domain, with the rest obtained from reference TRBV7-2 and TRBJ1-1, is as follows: GAGVSQSPSNKVTEKGKDVELRCDPISGHTALYWYRQSLGQGLEFLIYFQGNSAPDKSGLPSDRFSAERTGGSVSTLTIQRTQQEDSAVYLCASSPGTLNTEAFFGQGTRLTVV.